The clone carrying this TCR beta chain has a single count. Ages ranged from about 18 to 89 years, with residence in about 24 US areas. Participant reports of clinical history set cohort assignment. In the original workflow: Cell counts per sample came from amplifying reference gene primers. Assay used: immunoSEQ multiplex PCR; TCRdb lists only in-frame clones, some missing. Clonal size and the V and J genes are those of that table, whereas D and trimming came from the DNA. The table lists approximately 150,000 clones, approximately 87% of them singletons. This entry comes from a study of blood T cell repertoires in COVID-19. The wider study: Researchers got acute and convalescent COVID-19 samples from the United States, Italy and Spain.

Germline lookup yields CDR1 SGHRS and CDR2 YFSETQ. The CDR3 sequence is 15 residues long. Unmatched junction bases numbered 10, after V lost 8 bases and J lost 8 bases. The receptor comes from a man between 45 and 60 years old in a cohort exposed to, infected with or recovered from COVID-19 (not recorded which). Sample: PBMCs or T cells enriched from blood (not recorded which). V usage is TRBV5-1 and J usage is TRBJ2-1; 13 bases align to TRBD2. CDR3 in DNA: TGCGCCAGTCGGCCGGGACTAGCGGGATCGTATGAGCAGTTCTTC. Protein sequence: CASRPGLAGSYEQFF.